The 9 T cell receptor beta chains below come from one sample, sequenced in a study of blood T cell repertoires in COVID-19. The repertoire was sequenced with immunoSEQ multiplex PCR; TCRdb's copy has only in-frame clones and lacks some. The sample holds about 72,000 clones, 86% seen once. The sequenced sample was peripheral blood. Source of these receptors: a man between 65 and 79 years old with active or convalescent COVID-19.

The rearrangement joins TRBV5-1 to TRBJ1-1, with unresolved D. The V gene lost 7 bases and the J gene lost 5 bases, with 18 bases spanning the gap. This CDR3 comprises 14 residues. Germline CDR1 SGHRS, CDR2 YFSETQ. CDR3 in amino acids: CASSRGTAYTEAFF. For the CDR3, the DNA is TGCGCCAGCTCCCGTGGTACAGCCTATACTGAAGCTTTCTTT. Together with reference TRBV5-1 and TRBJ1-1, the CDR3 gives the full variable domain: KAGVTQTPRYLIKTRGQQVTLSCSPISGHRSVSWYQQTPGQGLQFLFEYFSETQRNKGNFPGRFSGRQFSNSRSEMNVSTLELGDSALYLCASSRGTAYTEAFFGQGTRLTVV.

This clone was seen once. V and J are TRBV28 and TRBJ1-2, with 9 bases matching TRBD1. V was clipped by 5 bases and J by 6 bases; unmatched bases: 4. The CDR3 length is 13 residues. Germline CDR1 MDHEN, CDR2 SYDVKM. CDR3 residues: CASSGWTGDGYTF. The CDR3 nucleotides are TGTGCCAGCAGTGGGTGGACAGGGGATGGCTACACCTTC.

J is TRBJ1-2 and V is TRBV5-1; D call uncertain. The V end lost 4 bases, the J end lost 7 bases, and 23 bases lay between the germline ends. This CDR3 spans 16 amino acids. Germline V gene lookup returns CDR1 SGHRS and CDR2 YFSETQ. CDR3 nucleotides: TGCGCCAGCAGCCCCTATGGGCCTACCGATGATGGTGGCTACACCTTC. It encodes CASSPYGPTDDGGYTF.

This clone showed up just once. CDR3 residues: CASSSLVAKNIQYF. The CDR3 DNA is TGTGCCAGTAGTAGTCTCGTAGCCAAAAACATTCAGTACTTC. This chain uses TRBV19 with TRBJ2-4; D not resolved. Trimming took off 4 bases at V and 0 bases at J, with 7 bases between the two ends. CDR3 length: 14 amino acids. CDR1 is LNHDA, CDR2 SQIVND, per germline (reference sequence).

The V and J genes are TRBV10-3 and TRBJ1-5, with D possibly matching TRBD1 (5 bases). CDR1 is ENHRY, CDR2 SYGVKD, per germline. The CDR3 has 14 residues. The V gene lost 1 base and the J gene lost 4 bases, with 8 bases spanning the gap. The CDR3 loop reads CAISEWGGNQPQHF. The CDR3 region has the DNA TGTGCCATCAGTGAGTGGGGGGGGAATCAGCCCCAGCATTTT.

V is TRBV4-3 and J is TRBJ1-1; D not certain. This CDR3 contains 13 residues. The germline gives CDR1 LGHNA, CDR2 YSLEER. Trimming stripped 4 bases from V and 0 bases from J, with 6 bases between. The DNA for the CDR3 is TGCGCCAGCAGCCCCACAGTGAACACTGAAGCTTTCTTT. Translating gives CASSPTVNTEAFF.

For this clone: This specimen includes other DNA sequences encoding the same CDR3. The rearrangement joins TRBV27 to TRBJ2-1; 9 bases fit TRBD2. Losses at the gene ends were 4 bases for V and 4 bases for J; bases not matched to a gene: 5. Germline-derived CDR1 and CDR2 are MNHEY and SMNVEV (reference sequence). CDR3 length: 15 amino acids. The CDR3 region is CASSSPSGIYNEQFF. CDR3 DNA: TGTGCCAGCAGTTCCCCTAGCGGGATTTACAATGAGCAGTTCTTC.

To note about this clone: An end of the junction does not agree with germline; a read error may underlie this. DNA of the CDR3: TGTGCTAGCAGCATAGGGGGGGTGTACCAAGAGACCCAGTACTTC. Its protein is CASSIGGVYQETQYF. V usage is TRBV7-7 and J usage is TRBJ2-5; tentatively, D is TRBD2 (7 bases). The CDR3 is 15 amino acids. Germline CDR1 is SSHAT and CDR2 is FNYEAQ (reference sequence). The whole variable domain, filled in from reference TRBV7-7 and TRBJ2-5, reads GAGVSQSPRYKVTKRGQDVTLRCDPISSHATLYWYQQALGQGPEFLTYFNYEAQPDKSGLPSDRFSAERPEGSISTLTIQRTEQRDSAMYRCASSIGGVYQETQYFGPGTRLLVL.

The gene calls are TRBV19 and TRBJ2-3, with D possibly TRBD1 on 5 matching bases. V was cut by 5 bases and J by 4 bases, with 16 bases left in between. Germline-derived CDR1 and CDR2 are LNHDA and SQIVND (reference sequence). The CDR3 runs to 15 residues. Here the CDR3 reads CASSLNRLMADTQYF. The CDR3 DNA is TGTGCCAGTAGTCTGAACAGGTTGATGGCAGATACGCAGTATTTT. The whole variable domain, filled in from reference TRBV19 and TRBJ2-3, reads DGGITQSPKYLFRKEGQNVTLSCEQNLNHDAMYWYRQDPGQGLRLIYYSQIVNDFQKGDIAEGYSVSREKKESFPLTVTSAQKNPTAFYLCASSLNRLMADTQYFGPGTRLTVL.